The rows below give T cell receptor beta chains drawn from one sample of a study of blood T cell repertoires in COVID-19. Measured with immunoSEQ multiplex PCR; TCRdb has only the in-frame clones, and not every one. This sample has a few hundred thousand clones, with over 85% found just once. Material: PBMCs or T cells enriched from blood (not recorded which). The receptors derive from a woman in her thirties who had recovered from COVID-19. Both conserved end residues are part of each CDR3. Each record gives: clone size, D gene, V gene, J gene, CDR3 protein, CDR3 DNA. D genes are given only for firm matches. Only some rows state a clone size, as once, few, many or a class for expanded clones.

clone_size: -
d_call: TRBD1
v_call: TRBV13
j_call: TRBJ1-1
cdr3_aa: CASSTGQVLAEAFF
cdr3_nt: TGTGCCAGCAGCACAGGACAGGTTCTCGCTGAAGCTTTCTTT

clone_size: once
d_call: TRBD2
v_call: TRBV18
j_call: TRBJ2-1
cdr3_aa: CASSQQAGGKDEQFF
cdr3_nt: TGTGCCAGCTCACAGCAAGCGGGAGGAAAAGATGAGCAGTTCTTC

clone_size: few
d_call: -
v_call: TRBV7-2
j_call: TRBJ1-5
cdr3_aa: CASSLAQPRQPQHF
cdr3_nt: TGTGCCAGCAGCTTAGCCCAACCTAGGCAGCCCCAGCATTTT

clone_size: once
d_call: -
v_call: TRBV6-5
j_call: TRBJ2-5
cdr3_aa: CASSYSGGGQETQYF
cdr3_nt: TGTGCCAGCAGTTACTCGGGGGGAGGTCAAGAGACCCAGTACTTC

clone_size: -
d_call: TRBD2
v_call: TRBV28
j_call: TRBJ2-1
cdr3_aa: CASSPGLAGGYEQFF
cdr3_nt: TGTGCCAGCAGTCCCGGACTAGCGGGAGGATATGAGCAGTTCTTC

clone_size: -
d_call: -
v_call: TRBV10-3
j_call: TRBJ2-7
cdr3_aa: CAISDGDRRYEQYF
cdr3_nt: TGTGCCATCAGTGATGGTGACAGGAGATACGAGCAGTACTTC

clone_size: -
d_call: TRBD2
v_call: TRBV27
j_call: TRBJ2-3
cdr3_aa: CASSSPGGWREAYTDTQYF
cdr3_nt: TGTGCCAGCAGTTCGCCGGGGGGGTGGCGGGAGGCGTACACAGATACGCAGTATTTT

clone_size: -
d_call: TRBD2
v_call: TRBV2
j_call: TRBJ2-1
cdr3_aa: CASRPGLAGNEQFF
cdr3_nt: TGTGCCAGCAGGCCGGGACTAGCGGGAAATGAGCAGTTCTTC

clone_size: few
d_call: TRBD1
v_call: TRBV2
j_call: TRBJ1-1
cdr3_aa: CASHSNRQGEAFF
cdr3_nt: TGTGCCAGCCACAGCAATCGACAGGGCGAAGCTTTCTTT

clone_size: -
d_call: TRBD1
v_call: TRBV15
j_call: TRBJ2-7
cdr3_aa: CATSRGTGSYEQYF
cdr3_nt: TGTGCCACCAGCAGAGGGACAGGGTCCTACGAGCAGTACTTC

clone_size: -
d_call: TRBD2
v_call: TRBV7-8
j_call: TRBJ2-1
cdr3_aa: CASSLVLLAGVSGNEQFF
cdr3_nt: TGTGCCAGCAGCTTAGTTTTACTAGCGGGAGTATCTGGCAATGAGCAGTTCTTC

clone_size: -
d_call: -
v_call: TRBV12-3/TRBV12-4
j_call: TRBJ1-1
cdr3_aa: CASSLSQGEAFF
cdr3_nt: TGTGCCAGCAGTTTAAGCCAGGGGGAAGCTTTCTTT

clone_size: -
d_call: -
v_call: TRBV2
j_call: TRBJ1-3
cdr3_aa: CAGALGGDTIYF
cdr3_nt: TGTGCCGGCGCCCTGGGAGGCGACACCATATATTTT

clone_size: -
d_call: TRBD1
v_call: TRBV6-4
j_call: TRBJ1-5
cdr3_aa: CASSDSNRGRGQPQHF
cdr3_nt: TGTGCCAGCAGTGATTCAAACAGGGGCCGCGGTCAGCCCCAGCATTTT

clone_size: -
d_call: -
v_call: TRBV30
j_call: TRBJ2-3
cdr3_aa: CAWSVRFRQGLDTQYF
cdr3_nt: TGTGCCTGGAGTGTACGATTTCGGCAGGGTCTTGATACGCAGTATTTT

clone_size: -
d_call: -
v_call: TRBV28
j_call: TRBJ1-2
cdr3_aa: CASSLDSSNYGYTF
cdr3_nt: TGTGCCAGCAGTTTGGACAGTAGTAACTATGGCTACACCTTC

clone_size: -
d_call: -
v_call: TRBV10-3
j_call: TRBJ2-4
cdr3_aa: CAISAGERAKNIQYF
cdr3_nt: TGTGCCATCAGTGCAGGGGAGAGGGCCAAAAACATTCAGTACTTC

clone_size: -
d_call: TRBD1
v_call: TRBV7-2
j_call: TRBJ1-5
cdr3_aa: CASSPEGASNQPQHF
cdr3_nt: TGTGCCAGCAGCCCTGAGGGGGCCAGCAATCAGCCCCAGCATTTT

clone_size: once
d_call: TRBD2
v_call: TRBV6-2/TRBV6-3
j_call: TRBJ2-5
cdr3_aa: CASTPGLDERSETQYF
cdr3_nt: TGTGCCAGCACCCCCGGACTAGATGAGAGGAGCGAGACCCAGTACTTC

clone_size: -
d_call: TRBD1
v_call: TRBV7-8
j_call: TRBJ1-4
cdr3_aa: CASSLGQGGKLFF
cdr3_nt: TGTGCCAGCAGCTTAGGGCAGGGGGGAAAACTGTTTTTT

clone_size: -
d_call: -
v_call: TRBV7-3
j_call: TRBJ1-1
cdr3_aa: CASSLDRNTEAFF
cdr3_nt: TGTGCCAGCAGCTTAGACAGAAACACTGAAGCTTTCTTT

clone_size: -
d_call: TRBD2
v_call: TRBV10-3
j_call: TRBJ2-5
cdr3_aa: CAISERDTSGRIQETQYF
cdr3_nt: TGTGCCATCAGTGAGAGGGACACTAGCGGGAGGATCCAAGAGACCCAGTACTTC

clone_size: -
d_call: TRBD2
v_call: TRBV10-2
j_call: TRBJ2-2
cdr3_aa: CARLLAVNTGELFF
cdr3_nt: TGCGCCAGACTACTAGCGGTGAACACCGGGGAGCTGTTTTTT

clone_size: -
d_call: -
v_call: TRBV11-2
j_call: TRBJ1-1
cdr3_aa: CASSLVSAGVGAFF
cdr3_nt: TGTGCCAGCAGCTTAGTGTCGGCGGGCGTGGGGGCTTTCTTT

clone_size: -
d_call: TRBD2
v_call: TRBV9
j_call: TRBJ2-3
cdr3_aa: CASSASGRWADTQYF
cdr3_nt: TGTGCCAGCAGCGCTAGCGGGAGATGGGCAGATACGCAGTATTTT

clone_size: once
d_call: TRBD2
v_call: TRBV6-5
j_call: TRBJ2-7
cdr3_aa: CASSYISGSSYEQYF
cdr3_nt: TGTGCCAGCAGTTATATAAGCGGGAGCTCCTACGAGCAGTACTTC

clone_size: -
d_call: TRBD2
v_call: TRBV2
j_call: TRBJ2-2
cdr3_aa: CASSWTSGDTGELFF
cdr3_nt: TGTGCCAGCAGTTGGACTAGCGGGGACACCGGGGAGCTGTTTTTT

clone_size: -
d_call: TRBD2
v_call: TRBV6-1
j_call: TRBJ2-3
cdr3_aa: CASSVLAGVPTDTQYF
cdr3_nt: TGTGCCAGCAGTGTGCTAGCGGGAGTCCCTACAGATACGCAGTATTTT

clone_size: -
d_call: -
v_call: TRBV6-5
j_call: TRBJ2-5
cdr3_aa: CASSYYLPGEQETQYF
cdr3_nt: TGTGCCAGCAGTTACTATTTACCCGGGGAGCAAGAGACCCAGTACTTC

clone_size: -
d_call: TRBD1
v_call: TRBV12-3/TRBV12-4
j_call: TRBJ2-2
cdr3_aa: CASRGQEYGELFF
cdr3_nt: TGTGCCAGCAGAGGACAGGAATACGGGGAGCTGTTTTTT

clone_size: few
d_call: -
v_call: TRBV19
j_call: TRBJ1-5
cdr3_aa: CASQMWGGDGHQPQHF
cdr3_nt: TGTGCCAGCCAAATGTGGGGGGGTGACGGGCATCAGCCCCAGCATTTT

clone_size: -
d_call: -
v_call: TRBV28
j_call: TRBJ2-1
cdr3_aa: CASTLGTNYNEQFF
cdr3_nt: TGTGCCAGCACCTTGGGGACAAATTACAATGAGCAGTTCTTC

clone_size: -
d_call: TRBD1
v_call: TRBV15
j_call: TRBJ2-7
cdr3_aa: CATSRGTGDAYEQYF
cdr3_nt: TGTGCCACCAGCAGGGGGACAGGGGATGCCTACGAGCAGTACTTC

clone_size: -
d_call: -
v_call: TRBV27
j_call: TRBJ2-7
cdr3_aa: CASSLSGGPRAEQYF
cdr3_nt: TGTGCCAGCAGTTTATCGGGCGGGCCCCGCGCCGAGCAGTACTTC

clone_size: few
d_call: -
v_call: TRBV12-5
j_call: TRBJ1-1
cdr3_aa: CASGPGQNTEAFF
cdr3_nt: TGTGCTAGTGGTCCGGGACAGAACACTGAAGCTTTCTTT

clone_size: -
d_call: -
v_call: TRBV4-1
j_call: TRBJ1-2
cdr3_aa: CASSQPPVRTAEFYGYTF
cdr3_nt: TGCGCCAGCAGCCAACCACCGGTCAGGACAGCTGAATTCTATGGCTACACCTTC

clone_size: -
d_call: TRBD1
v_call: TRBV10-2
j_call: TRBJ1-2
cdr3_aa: CASSESTTGANYGYTF
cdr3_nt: TGCGCCAGCAGTGAGTCGACAACAGGGGCTAACTATGGCTACACCTTC

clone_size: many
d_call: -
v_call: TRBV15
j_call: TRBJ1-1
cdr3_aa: CATSRDPGDTEAFF
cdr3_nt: TGTGCCACCAGCAGAGATCCGGGAGACACTGAAGCTTTCTTT

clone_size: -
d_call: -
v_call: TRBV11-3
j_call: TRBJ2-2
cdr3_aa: CASSQFAGNTGELFF
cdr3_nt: TGTGCCAGCAGCCAATTCGCCGGGAACACCGGGGAGCTGTTTTTT

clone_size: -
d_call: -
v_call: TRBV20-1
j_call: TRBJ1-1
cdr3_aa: CSAPRLGGAFF
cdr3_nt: TGCAGTGCCCCAAGGTTGGGGGGGGCTTTCTTT

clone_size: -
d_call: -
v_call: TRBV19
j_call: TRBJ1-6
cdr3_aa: CASSIALRTAANSPLHF
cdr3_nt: TGTGCCAGTAGTATAGCCTTGAGGACAGCCGCTAATTCACCCCTCCACTTT

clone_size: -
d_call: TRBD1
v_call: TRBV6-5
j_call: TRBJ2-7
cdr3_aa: CASSYRGQDHEQYF
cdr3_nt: TGTGCCAGCAGTTACAGGGGGCAGGACCACGAGCAGTACTTC

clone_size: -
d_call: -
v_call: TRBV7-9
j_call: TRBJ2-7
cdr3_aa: CASSGGGLREQYF
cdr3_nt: TGTGCCAGCAGTGGGGGAGGTTTACGGGAGCAGTACTTC

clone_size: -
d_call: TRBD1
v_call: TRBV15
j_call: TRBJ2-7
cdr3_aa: CATSRDLDRDEQYF
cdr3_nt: TGTGCCACCAGCAGAGACTTGGACAGGGACGAGCAGTACTTC

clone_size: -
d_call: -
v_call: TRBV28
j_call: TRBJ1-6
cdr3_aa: CASRDSSPLHF
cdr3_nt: TGTGCCAGCAGAGACAGTTCACCCCTCCACTTT

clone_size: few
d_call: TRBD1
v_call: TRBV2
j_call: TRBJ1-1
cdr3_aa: CASSDLQGHTEAFF
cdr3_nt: TGTGCCAGCAGTGATTTACAGGGGCACACTGAAGCTTTCTTT

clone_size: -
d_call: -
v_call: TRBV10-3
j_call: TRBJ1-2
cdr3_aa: CAIVDWTSYGYTF
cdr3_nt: TGTGCCATCGTAGATTGGACAAGTTATGGCTACACCTTC

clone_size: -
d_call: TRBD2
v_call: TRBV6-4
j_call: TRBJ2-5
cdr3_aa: CASSPSGAGGMETQYF
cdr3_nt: TGTGCCAGCAGCCCATCGGGAGCGGGAGGAATGGAGACCCAGTACTTC

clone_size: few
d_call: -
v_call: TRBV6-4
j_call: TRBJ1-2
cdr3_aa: CASRKEDSGSYGYTF
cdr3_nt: TGTGCCAGCAGGAAGGAAGATAGCGGATCCTATGGCTACACCTTC

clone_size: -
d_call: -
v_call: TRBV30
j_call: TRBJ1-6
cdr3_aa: CAWAPGFRSYNSPLHF
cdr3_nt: TGTGCCTGGGCCCCGGGGTTTAGGTCCTATAATTCACCCCTCCACTTT

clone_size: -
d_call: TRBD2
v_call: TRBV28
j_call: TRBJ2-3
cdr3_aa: CASSLSGVGTSGADTQYF
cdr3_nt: TGTGCCAGCAGTTTATCGGGAGTGGGGACTAGCGGCGCAGATACGCAGTATTTT

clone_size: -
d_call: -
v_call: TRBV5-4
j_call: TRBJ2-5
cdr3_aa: CASSLGRDARETQYF
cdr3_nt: TGTGCCAGCAGCTTGGGGCGGGATGCTCGGGAGACCCAGTACTTC